The TCR beta chain described here comes from a study of shared clonotypes between healthy human individuals. The CDR3 length is 14 residues. Looked up from germline, CDR1 is MNHNY and CDR2 is SVGAGI (reference sequence). V was cut by 6 bases and J by 2 bases, with 14 bases left in between. Clones were read by immunoSEQ multiplex PCR, and TCRdb kept only the in-frame ones, dropping some. The table records roughly 2,500,000 clones, roughly 93% of them present only once. The chain couples TRBV6-6 to TRBJ2-7, with a tentative D call TRBD1 (6 bases). This receptor was identified in a man younger than 35 in good health. Some clones in this sample may be carry-over from other donors' samples. Sequenced sample: naive CD4+ T cells from PBMCs. Subset reported: CD45RA+ positively selected. CDR3 protein: CASRIRDKAYEQYF. The CDR3 nucleotides are TGTGCCAGCAGGATCCGGGACAAAGCCTACGAGCAGTACTTC.